This TCR beta chain was found in a study of molecular identifiers for immune sequencing clone quantification. Looking at the study overall: Within a replicate experiment, RNA obtained from either around 20,000 or 99,000 naive CD8 cells was divided into five aliquots, and four of those aliquots were then sequenced. Study-wide points: One cell's worth of spiked Jurkat TCR RNA was reportedly detectable among 970,000 or so naive cells.

This CDR3 contains 15 residues. TCRdb recomputed calls from the PCR reads with MiXCR, one row per CDR3 protein. This table holds some 100,000 distinct CDR3 sequences, over 30% found once. A word on this clonotype: Its matching antigen is unknown.

What was sequenced was naive CD8+ T cells from blood, with Jurkat cell RNA spiked in. Subset of the sample: FACS-sorted CD8+CD4-CCR7+CD45RA+ naive T cells. The chain is built from TRBV21-1 and TRBJ1-1. TRBV21-1 is an annotated pseudogene. This sequence originates from a human donor in good health. Some libraries in this study had Jurkat cell RNA spiked in. The CDR3 spells CASSKEDGMNTEAFF. Written as DNA, the CDR3 is TGTGCCAGCAGCAAAGAGGACGGAATGAACACTGAAGCTTTCTTT.